The 2 T cell receptor beta chains in this list originate from one sample, sequenced in a study of control samples from healthy donors and cancer patients. Generated by immunoSEQ multiplex PCR, the TCRdb table keeps only in-frame clones and is missing some. The table lists some 250,000 clones, about 80% of them singletons. Sequencing used PBMCs. All receptors derive from an older woman with lung cancer.

The chain joins TRBV5-6 to TRBJ2-7, with D perhaps TRBD2 (5 bases). Germline V CDR1 and CDR2: SGHDT, YYEEEE. V lost 1 base to trimming and J lost 3 bases, with 11 bases between them. The CDR3 has 14 residues. CDR3 region: CASSLYGSYYEQYF. The CDR3 DNA reads TGTGCCAGCAGCTTGTATGGGAGCTACTACGAGCAGTACTTC.

Regarding this clone: Other DNA sequences in the sample encode the same CDR3. J is TRBJ2-1 and V is TRBV18, with D unresolved. Trimming left V 0 bases short and J 1 base short, with 1 base between. The CDR3 extends over 13 amino acids. Germline V gene sequence: CDR1 KGHSH, CDR2 LQKENI. DNA of the CDR3: TGTGCCAGCTCACCACCGTCCTACAATGAGCAGTTCTTC. This gives the protein CASSPPSYNEQFF.